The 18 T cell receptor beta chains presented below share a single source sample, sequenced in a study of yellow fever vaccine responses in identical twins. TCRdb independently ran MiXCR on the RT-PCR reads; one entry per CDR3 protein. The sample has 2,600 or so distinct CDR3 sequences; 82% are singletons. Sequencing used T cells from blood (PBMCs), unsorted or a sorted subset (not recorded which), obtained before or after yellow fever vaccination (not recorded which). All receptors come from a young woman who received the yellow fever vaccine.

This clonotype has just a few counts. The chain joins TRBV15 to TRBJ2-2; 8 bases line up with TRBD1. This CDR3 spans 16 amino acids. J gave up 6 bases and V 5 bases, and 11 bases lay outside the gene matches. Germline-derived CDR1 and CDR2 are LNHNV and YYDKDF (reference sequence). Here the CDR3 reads CATSGGQGGSAGELFF. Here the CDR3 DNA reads TGTGCCACCAGCGGAGGACAGGGTGGGTCGGCCGGGGAGCTGTTTTTT.

CDR3: CAITSSATDTQYF. The CDR3 DNA is TGTGCCATAACTAGCTCCGCCACAGATACGCAGTATTTT. V and J are TRBV10-3 and TRBJ2-3, with D tentatively TRBD2 (6 bases). V was trimmed by 9 bases and J by 2 bases, leaving 12 bases between them. This CDR3 spans 13 amino acids. In germline, CDR1 is ENHRY, CDR2 SYGVKD.

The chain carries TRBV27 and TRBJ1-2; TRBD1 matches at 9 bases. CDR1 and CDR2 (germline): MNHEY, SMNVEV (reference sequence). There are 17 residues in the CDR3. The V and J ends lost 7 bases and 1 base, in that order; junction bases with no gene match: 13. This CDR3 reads CASKPGQGPSYNYGYTF. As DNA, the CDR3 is TGTGCCAGCAAGCCGGGACAGGGACCCTCCTATAACTATGGCTACACCTTC.

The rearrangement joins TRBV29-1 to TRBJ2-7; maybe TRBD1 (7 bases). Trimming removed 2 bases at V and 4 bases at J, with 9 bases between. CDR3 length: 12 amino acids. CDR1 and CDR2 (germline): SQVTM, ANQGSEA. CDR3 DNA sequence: TGCAGCGTTGAACAGGGGGGTTACGAGCAGTACTTC. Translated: CSVEQGGYEQYF.

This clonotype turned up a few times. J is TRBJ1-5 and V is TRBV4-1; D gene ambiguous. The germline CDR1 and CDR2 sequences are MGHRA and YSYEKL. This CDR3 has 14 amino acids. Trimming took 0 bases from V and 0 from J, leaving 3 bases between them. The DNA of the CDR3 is TGCGCCAGCAGCCAAGATCATAGCAATCAGCCCCAGCATTTT. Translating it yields CASSQDHSNQPQHF.

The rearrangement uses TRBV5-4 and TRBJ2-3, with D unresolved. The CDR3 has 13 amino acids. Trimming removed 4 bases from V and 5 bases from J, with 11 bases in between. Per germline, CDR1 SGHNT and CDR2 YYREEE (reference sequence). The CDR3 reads CASSQDVRDTQYF. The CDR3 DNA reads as TGTGCCAGCAGCCAGGACGTCAGAGATACGCAGTATTTT.

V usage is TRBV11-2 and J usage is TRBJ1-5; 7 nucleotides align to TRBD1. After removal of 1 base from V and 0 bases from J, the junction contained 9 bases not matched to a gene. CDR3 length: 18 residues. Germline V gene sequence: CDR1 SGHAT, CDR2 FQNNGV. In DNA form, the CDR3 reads TGTGCCAGCAGCTTAGGGTATCGGGACAGATATAGCAATCAGCCCCAGCATTTT. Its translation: CASSLGYRDRYSNQPQHF.

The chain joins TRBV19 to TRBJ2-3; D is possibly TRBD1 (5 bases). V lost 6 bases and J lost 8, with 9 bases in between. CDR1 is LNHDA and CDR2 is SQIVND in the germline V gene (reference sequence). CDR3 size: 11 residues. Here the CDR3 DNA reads TGTGCCAGTAGAGGGGATTTTACGCAGTATTTT. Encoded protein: CASRGDFTQYF.

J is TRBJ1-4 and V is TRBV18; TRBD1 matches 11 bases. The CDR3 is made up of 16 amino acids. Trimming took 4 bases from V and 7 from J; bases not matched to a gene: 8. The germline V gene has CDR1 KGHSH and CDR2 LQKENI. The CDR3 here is CASSRGQGASFEKLFF. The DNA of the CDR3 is TGTGCCAGCTCACGCGGACAGGGGGCGAGTTTTGAAAAACTGTTTTTT.

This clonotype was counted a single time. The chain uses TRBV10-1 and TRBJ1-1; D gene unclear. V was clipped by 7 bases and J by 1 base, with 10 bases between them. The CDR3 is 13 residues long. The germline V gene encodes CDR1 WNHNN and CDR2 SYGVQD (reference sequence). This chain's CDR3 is CASMKASNTEAFF. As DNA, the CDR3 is TGCGCCAGCATGAAGGCCTCGAACACTGAAGCTTTCTTT.

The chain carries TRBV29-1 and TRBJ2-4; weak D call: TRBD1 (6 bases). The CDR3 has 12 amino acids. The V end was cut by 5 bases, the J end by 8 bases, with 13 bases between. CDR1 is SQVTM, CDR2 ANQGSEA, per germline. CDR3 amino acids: CSVYRVGDIQYF. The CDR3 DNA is TGCAGCGTTTACAGGGTTGGGGACATTCAGTACTTC.

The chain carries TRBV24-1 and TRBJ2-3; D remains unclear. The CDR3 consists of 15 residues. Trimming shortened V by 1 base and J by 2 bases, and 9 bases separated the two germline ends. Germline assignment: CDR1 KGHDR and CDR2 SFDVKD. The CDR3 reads CATSDLKESTDTQYF. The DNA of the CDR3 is TGTGCCACCAGTGATTTAAAGGAATCCACAGATACGCAGTATTTT.

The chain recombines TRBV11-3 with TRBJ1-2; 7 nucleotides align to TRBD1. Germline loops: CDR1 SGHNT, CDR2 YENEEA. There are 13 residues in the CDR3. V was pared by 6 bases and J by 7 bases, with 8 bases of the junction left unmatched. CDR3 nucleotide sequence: TGTGCCAGCAGGGACGGGACAGTGGGTGGCTACACCTTC. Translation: CASRDGTVGGYTF.

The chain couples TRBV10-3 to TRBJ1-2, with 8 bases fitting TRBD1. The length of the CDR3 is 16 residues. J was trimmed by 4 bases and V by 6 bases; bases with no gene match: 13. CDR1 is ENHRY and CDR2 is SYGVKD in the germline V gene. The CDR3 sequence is CAISSPRPTGGYGYTF. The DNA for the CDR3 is TGTGCCATCAGCTCCCCCCGCCCAACAGGGGGCTATGGCTACACCTTC.

As DNA, the CDR3 is TGTATTAGCGGATACTCCTACGAGCAGTACTTC. Its protein is CISGYSYEQYF. J is TRBJ2-7 and V is TRBV2; tentatively, D is TRBD2 (6 bases). The length of the CDR3 is 11 residues. CDR1 is SNHLY, CDR2 FYNNEI, per germline.

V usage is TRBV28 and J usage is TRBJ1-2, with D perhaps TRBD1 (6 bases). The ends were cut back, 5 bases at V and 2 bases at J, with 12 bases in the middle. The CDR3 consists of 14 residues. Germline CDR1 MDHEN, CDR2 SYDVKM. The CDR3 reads CASSGGTPNYGYTF. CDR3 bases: TGTGCCAGCAGTGGCGGGACACCAAACTATGGCTACACCTTC.

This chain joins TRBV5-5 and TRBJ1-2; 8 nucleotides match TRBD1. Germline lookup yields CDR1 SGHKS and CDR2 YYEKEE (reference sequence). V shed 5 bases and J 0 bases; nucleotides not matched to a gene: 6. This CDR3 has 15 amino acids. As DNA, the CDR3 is TGTGCCAGCAGAGCTCCGGGACAGGCTAACTATGGCTACACCTTC. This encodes CASRAPGQANYGYTF.

The CDR3 is CASSPDGTNSGNTIYF. The CDR3 nucleotides are TGTGCCAGCAGCCCGGACGGGACAAACTCTGGAAACACCATATATTTT. The chain couples TRBV11-3 to TRBJ1-3; D may be TRBD1 (6 bases). Trimming cost V 5 bases and J 0 bases, with 14 bases left between them. The CDR3 sequence is 16 residues long. Germline V gene sequence: CDR1 SGHNT, CDR2 YENEEA. Drawing the rest from reference TRBV11-3 and TRBJ1-3, the complete variable domain is EAGVVQSPRYKIIEKKQPVAFWCNPISGHNTLYWYLQNLGQGPELLIRYENEEAVDDSQLPKDRFSAERLKGVDSTLKIQPAELGDSAVYLCASSPDGTNSGNTIYFGEGSWLTVV.